These 17 T cell receptor beta chains were sequenced from one sample in a study of shared clonotypes between healthy human individuals. The repertoire was sequenced with immunoSEQ multiplex PCR; TCRdb's copy has only in-frame clones and lacks some. The sample shows some 980,000 clones, about three quarters of them seen only once. The sample consisted of memory CD4+ T cells sorted from blood. Subset defined: CD45RA-negative fraction. The receptors were gathered from a man younger than 35 in good health.

This clone was found once. The V gene is TRBV6-5, the J gene TRBJ1-1; D remains unclear. V was pared by 7 bases and J by 2 bases, with 17 bases between. CDR3 length: 15 amino acids. Germline CDR1 MNHEY, CDR2 SVGAGI. The CDR3 DNA reads TGTGCCAGCACCCGAGTGAGGGAAATAAACACTGAAGCTTTCTTT. As protein: CASTRVREINTEAFF.

The chain has TRBV7-2 and TRBJ2-1, with 8 bases matching TRBD2. Germline V gene data show CDR1 as SGHTA and CDR2 as FQGNSA. The CDR3 runs 16 residues. The trim removed 5 bases at V and 5 bases at J, leaving 11 bases unmatched. The CDR3 DNA reads TGTGCCAGCAGCCTCCTCGGAGCGGGGGCTGACAATGAGCAGTTCTTC. Translated, it gives CASSLLGAGADNEQFF.

Turning to this clone: The sample contains more than one DNA sequence encoding this CDR3. V is TRBV30 and J is TRBJ2-3; D ambiguous. The CDR3 spans 14 residues. V was pared by 1 base and J by 0 bases, with 8 bases between. The germline V gene has CDR1 GTSNPN and CDR2 SVGIG (reference sequence). CDR3 in DNA: TGTGCCTGGAGTGCTGGTGCTAGCACAGATACGCAGTATTTT. Its translation: CAWSAGASTDTQYF.

This clone came up a few times. The V gene is TRBV29-1, the J gene TRBJ2-7; D may match TRBD1 or TRBD2 (5 bases each). The CDR3 loop spans 12 amino acids. V was pared by 4 bases and J by 0 bases, with 7 bases between. Looked up from germline, CDR1 is SQVTM and CDR2 is ANQGSEA. CDR3 in amino acids: CSVVGVSYEQYF. CDR3 sequence (DNA): TGCAGCGTTGTGGGGGTCTCCTACGAGCAGTACTTC.

This chain joins TRBV18 and TRBJ2-7, with D possibly TRBD1 on 6 matching bases. Trimming stripped 3 bases from V and 2 bases from J, with 8 bases between. Germline loops: CDR1 KGHSH, CDR2 LQKENI. The length of the CDR3 is 13 residues. CDR3 loop: CASSPQGTYEQYF. CDR3 in DNA: TGTGCCAGCTCACCGCAGGGGACCTACGAGCAGTACTTC.

V is TRBV9 and J is TRBJ2-3; 7 bases match TRBD1. The CDR3 is 16 residues long. V lost 4 bases, J lost 5 bases, and 13 bases stayed unmatched. Germline V gene sequence: CDR1 SGDLS, CDR2 YYNGEE. The CDR3 sequence: CASSFENRGVGDTQYF. The CDR3 region has the DNA TGTGCCAGCAGCTTCGAAAACAGGGGCGTCGGAGATACGCAGTATTTT.

The gene calls are TRBV4-1 and TRBJ2-1; 13 bases agree with TRBD2. Germline-derived CDR1 and CDR2 are MGHRA and YSYEKL. This CDR3 has 19 amino acids. V shed 0 bases, J shed 0 bases, and the junction held 5 bases outside the gene matches. DNA for the CDR3: TGCGCCAGCAGCCAAGAGACCGGGACTAGCGGGGTCTCCTACAATGAGCAGTTCTTC. Protein sequence: CASSQETGTSGVSYNEQFF.

V usage is TRBV4-3 and J usage is TRBJ1-2; TRBD1 agrees at 8 bases. The CDR3 is made up of 13 amino acids. The trim removed 1 base at V and 6 bases at J, leaving 1 base unmatched. The V gene's germline CDR1 is LGHNA and CDR2 YSLEER. For the CDR3, the DNA is TGCGCCAGCAGCCAAGGACAGGGGCATGGCTACACCTTC. Amino acid sequence: CASSQGQGHGYTF.

The chain recombines TRBV18 with TRBJ1-1; D uncertain. Trimming removed 3 bases from V and 8 bases from J, with 10 bases in between. CDR1 and CDR2 from the germline V gene are KGHSH and LQKENI. The CDR3 is 12 amino acids. CDR3 sequence: CASSPGIREAFF. Here the CDR3 DNA reads TGTGCCAGCTCACCCGGCATTAGGGAAGCTTTCTTT.

This clone was found many times. The genes are TRBV11-2 and TRBJ1-1, with no clear D. CDR1 is SGHAT and CDR2 is FQNNGV in the germline V gene. This CDR3 has 17 residues. With 6 bases removed from V and 4 bases from J, the gap between germline ends came to 24 bases. Written as DNA, the CDR3 is TGTGCCAGCAGTTTGGAAGGATCTTCGAAATTAGGCACTGAAGCTTTCTTT. Translating it yields CASSLEGSSKLGTEAFF.

This sequence joins TRBV6-6 and TRBJ2-5, with D uncertain. The CDR3 spans 12 residues. Germline V gives CDR1 MNHNY, CDR2 SVGAGI (reference sequence). Trimming left V 7 bases short and J 2 bases short, with 8 bases between. The CDR3 here is CASKGTQETQYF. The CDR3 nucleotides are TGTGCCAGCAAAGGCACTCAAGAGACCCAGTACTTC.

The chain employs TRBV11-2 and TRBJ1-1; D uncertain. The CDR3 loop spans 14 amino acids. V was clipped by 3 bases and J by 1 base, with 9 bases between them. CDR1 is SGHAT and CDR2 is FQNNGV in the germline V gene. CDR3 residues: CASSFLGTNTEAFF. CDR3 sequence (DNA): TGTGCCAGCAGCTTTCTGGGAACGAACACTGAAGCTTTCTTT.

A single count supports this clone. This chain connects TRBV6-5 to TRBJ1-5; 7 positions match TRBD1. V shed 5 bases, J shed 6 bases, and the junction held 7 bases outside the gene matches. The germline V gene has CDR1 MNHEY and CDR2 SVGAGI. The CDR3 has 14 amino acids. The CDR3 region is CASSRRQGSQPQHF. The CDR3 DNA reads as TGTGCCAGCAGTCGCCGACAGGGTAGTCAGCCCCAGCATTTT.

V and J are TRBV29-1 and TRBJ2-3, with D tentatively TRBD1 (6 bases). Per the germline V gene, CDR1 is SQVTM and CDR2 is ANQGSEA. The length of the CDR3 is 14 residues. The V end was cut by 4 bases, the J end by 8 bases, with 19 bases between. This CDR3 reads CSVAPGARATTQYF. In DNA form, the CDR3 reads TGCAGCGTTGCCCCAGGGGCCCGGGCCACTACGCAGTATTTT.

A note on this clone: The same CDR3 arises from other DNA sequences in this sample as well. The V and J genes are TRBV7-2 and TRBJ2-7; D perhaps matches TRBD2 (6 bases). Per the germline V gene, CDR1 is SGHTA and CDR2 is FQGNSA. This CDR3 region has 14 residues. The germline V and J ends were trimmed by 5 bases and 1 base, with 12 bases remaining between them. The DNA for the CDR3 is TGTGCCAGCAGCCGCGATCGGGGGTCCTACGAGCAGTACTTC. Amino acids: CASSRDRGSYEQYF.

V and J are TRBV6-6 and TRBJ2-7, with D possibly matching TRBD1 (7 bases). The germline V gene encodes CDR1 MNHNY and CDR2 SVGAGI (reference sequence). Trimming pared 6 bases from V and 7 bases from J, leaving 16 bases between. The CDR3 consists of 13 residues. CDR3 nucleotide sequence: TGTGCCAGCAGATGGCCAGGGGGACTTGAGCAGTACTTC. Its translation: CASRWPGGLEQYF.

Comment on this clone: This specimen includes other DNA sequences encoding the same CDR3. This chain uses TRBV6-1 with TRBJ1-5; maybe TRBD1 (5 bases). This CDR3 region has 13 residues. The germline CDR1 and CDR2 sequences are MNHNS and SASEGT. The ends were cut back, 8 bases at V and 1 base at J, with 9 bases in the middle. The CDR3 sequence: CASSGESNQPQHF. In nucleotides, the CDR3 is TGTGCCAGCTCGGGGGAGAGCAATCAGCCCCAGCATTTT.